The rows below give T cell receptor beta chains drawn from one sample of a study of T cells in Graves' hyperthyroidism and ophthalmopathy. TCRdb passed the multiplex PCR reads through MiXCR, listing each CDR3 protein once. This table has 40,000 to 60,000 distinct CDR3 sequences, roughly 56% appearing once. The sequenced material came from peripheral blood or thyroid tissue (not recorded which). The receptor set was obtained from a man aged 18 to 30 with Graves' hyperthyroidism. Each CDR3 is given with its conserved first and last residue.

13 | TRBJ1-1 | TRBV9 | CASSVAEGSEAFF
13 | TRBJ2-5 | TRBV29-1 | CSVDSGDLETQYF
17 | TRBJ1-4 | TRBV9 | CASSVGPRQTTNEKLFF
16 | TRBJ1-1 | TRBV19 | CASSMAGGRMNTEAFF
13 | TRBJ2-7 | TRBV5-1 | CASSFQGGAEQYF
14 | TRBJ1-4 | TRBV6-5 | CATRRQGPNEKLFF
15 | TRBJ1-5 | TRBV2 | CASRDGQASNQPQHF
17 | TRBJ2-2 | TRBV9 | CASSALGLAVSTGGLFF
14 | TRBJ2-5 | TRBV20-1 | CSAPAGSRGWTQYF
12 | TRBJ1-1 | TRBV2 | CATDRGMGEAFF
16 | TRBJ2-2 | TRBV15 | CATSREAVDGTGELFF
15 | TRBJ2-7 | TRBV27 | CASSLGVGWPYEQYF
12 | TRBJ2-5 | TRBV15 | CATSRAGETQYF
13 | TRBJ1-2 | TRBV20-1 | CSAHRASNYGYTF
14 | TRBJ1-2 | TRBV10-3 | CAPGPTGYNYGYTF
15 | TRBJ1-1 | TRBV19 | CASSLPGQLNTEAFF
13 | TRBJ1-1 | TRBV24-1 | CATSDFRGAEAFF
17 | TRBJ2-6 | TRBV6-5 | CASSYRRDSSGANVLTF
15 | TRBJ1-2 | TRBV7-9 | CASSRGQGSNYGYTF
15 | TRBJ1-5 | TRBV6-6 | CASSYPTGDNQPQHF
16 | TRBJ1-6 | TRBV11-1 | CASSPWRDRLDSPLHF
14 | TRBJ1-2 | TRBV9 | CASSAAGTVDGYTF
14 | TRBJ2-6 | TRBV19 | CAISAGSGANVLTF
15 | TRBJ2-7 | TRBV2 | CASSAPGTGYYEQYF
13 | TRBJ1-6 | TRBV6-1 | CASKTGETSPLHF
15 | TRBJ2-3 | TRBV5-5 | CASSLVGRGADTQYF
13 | TRBJ2-7 | TRBV9 | CASSPQGTGEQYF
13 | TRBJ1-6 | TRBV2 | CASSAGDNSPLHF
16 | TRBJ1-6 | TRBV6-5 | CASSYGLWDLNSPLHF
14 | TRBJ1-4 | TRBV19 | CASSIRDRGEKLFF
12 | TRBJ1-4 | TRBV29-1 | CSVGTANEKLFF
13 | TRBJ2-5 | TRBV29-1 | CSVEEWGFVTQYF
12 | TRBJ1-2 | TRBV29-1 | CSVVGGIYGYTF
14 | TRBJ2-2 | TRBV5-1 | CASSLEGNTGELFF
14 | TRBJ1-1 | TRBV7-2 | CASSRRGRGTEAFF
15 | TRBJ2-2 | TRBV5-4 | CASSLTSGSAGELSF
18 | TRBJ2-5 | TRBV10-3 | CAISESPSGVAGGETQYF
14 | TRBJ2-5 | TRBV5-1 | CASSFGDRRETQYF
16 | TRBJ1-1 | TRBV6-5 | CASSVPTAHGRNEAFF
17 | TRBJ2-2 | TRBV11-2 | CASSFTSGRALAGELFF
15 | TRBJ2-3 | TRBV20-1 | CSADIAGGGTDTQYF
13 | TRBJ1-5 | TRBV29-1 | CSVGEGSRQPQHF
16 | TRBJ1-2 | TRBV7-2 | CASSLTGETQDYGYTF
15 | TRBJ1-5 | TRBV20-1 | CSARDAQRMTQPQHF
18 | TRBJ2-5 | TRBV7-2 | CASSKSGRLAGERETQYF
17 | TRBJ2-6 | TRBV10-3 | CAISDPTASSGANVLTF
14 | TRBJ1-5 | TRBV5-1 | CASSFQGGDQPQHF
15 | TRBJ2-2 | TRBV20-1 | CSASSGATYTGELFF
13 | TRBJ1-5 | TRBV24-1 | CATSGLSNQPQHF
12 | TRBJ1-1 | TRBV10-3 | CAISGANTEAFF
16 | TRBJ1-4 | TRBV25-1 | CASSDRGKTTNEKLFF
13 | TRBJ1-1 | TRBV10-3 | CAITGTGATEAFF
14 | TRBJ1-6 | TRBV19 | CACSTDRGHPPLHF
13 | TRBJ1-6 | TRBV7-6 | CASSRDRGSPLHF
15 | TRBJ1-5 | TRBV6-1 | CASSESGRPNQPQHF
18 | TRBJ2-3 | TRBV7-9 | CASSQGVTSNEITDAQYF
13 | TRBJ1-2 | TRBV9 | CASSPEGNYGYTF